The sample holds many counts of the clone carrying this T cell receptor (beta chain). Original data processing: Between-group CDR3 differences, defined by clinicopathological status, yielded a distant-metastasis classifier for papillary thyroid cancer. TCRdb reprocessed the PCR reads using MiXCR. The authors' filters were not applied to this entry. Of approximately 31,000 clones detected, about 30% appear once; the ten largest clones hold more than 25%. Germline V gives CDR1 MNHEY, CDR2 SVGEGT. V was pared by 5 bases and J by 7 bases, with 8 bases of the junction left unmatched. This CDR3 has 15 amino acids. This sample stems from a study of metastatic and nonmetastatic thyroid tumors. No patient received treatment before thyroid surgery.

The sequence came from a female donor with papillary thyroid cancer or a benign thyroid nodule (not recorded which). Some clones in this sample may be carry-over from other donors' samples. The specimen was blood. The V and J genes are TRBV6-2 or TRBV6-3 and TRBJ2-1, with 10 bases aligning to TRBD1. CDR3 protein: CASSQLGQGRNEQFF. CDR3 nucleotide sequence: TGTGCCAGCAGTCAACTGGGACAGGGGAGAAATGAGCAGTTCTTC.